The 31 T cell receptor beta chains below were found in one sample sequenced in a study of cytomegalovirus exposure and HLA in healthy donors. Use of 60 Vbeta and 13 Jbeta primers characterized the PCR. The method was immunoSEQ multiplex PCR; TCRdb's version includes in-frame clones alone and lacks a portion of them. The sample has under 95,000 clones, more than 75% seen once. The sample taken for sequencing was PBMCs. These TCRs come from a man aged 25-45 years in good health and CMV-seropositive.

The chain has TRBV4-2 and TRBJ2-2, with 14 bases fitting TRBD2. This CDR3 has 17 residues. Germline V CDR1 and CDR2: LGHNA, YNFKEQ. Unmatched junction bases numbered 5, after V lost 3 bases and J lost 5 bases. CDR3 DNA sequence: TGTGCCAGCAGCCAGGGACTAGCGGGAGAGGAAACCGGGGAGCTGTTTTTT. Translated: CASSQGLAGEETGELFF.

This clone was seen a few times. CDR3 nucleotides: TGTGCCAGCTCACCCACGGGGGGAACTGAAGCTTTCTTT. This sequence encodes CASSPTGGTEAFF. This chain links TRBV18 with TRBJ1-1, with D maybe TRBD1 (5 bases). The CDR3 totals 13 residues. V was cut by 3 bases and J by 5 bases, with 10 bases left in between. Germline CDR1 and CDR2: KGHSH and LQKENI.

The chain links TRBV5-1 to TRBJ2-4, with 8 bases that match TRBD1. The CDR3 has 16 amino acids. CDR1 SGHRS and CDR2 YFSETQ come from the germline V gene. With V trimmed by 4 bases and J by 0 bases, 6 bases remained unmatched. CDR3 loop: CASSGGQALAKNIQYF. CDR3 nucleotides: TGCGCCAGCAGCGGGGGACAGGCCCTAGCCAAAAACATTCAGTACTTC.

In DNA, the CDR3 is TGTGCCAGCAGAGAAACCGGGACAGGGTCCGAGCAGTACGTC. Translated, it gives CASRETGTGSEQYV. V is TRBV7-8 and J is TRBJ2-7; 9 positions agree with TRBD1. With V trimmed by 6 bases and J by 6 bases, 9 bases remained unmatched. The CDR3 is 14 residues long. Germline-derived CDR1 and CDR2 are SGHVS and FQNEAQ.

The rearrangement joins TRBV2 to TRBJ1-1; D is ambiguous. This CDR3 has 16 amino acids. V was clipped by 4 bases and J by 7 bases, with 22 bases between them. Per the germline V gene, CDR1 is SNHLY and CDR2 is FYNNEI. CDR3 in DNA: TGTGCCAGCAGTGGAGCCCTGATGAGCCCTCGGGGTGAAGCTTTCTTT. As protein: CASSGALMSPRGEAFF. The whole variable domain, filled in from reference TRBV2 and TRBJ1-1, reads EPEVTQTPSHQVTQMGQEVILRCVPISNHLYFYWYRQILGQKVEFLVSFYNNEISEKSEIFDDQFSVERPDGSNFTLKIRSTKLEDSAMYFCASSGALMSPRGEAFFGQGTRLTVV.

A few counts support this clone. V is TRBV7-9 and J is TRBJ1-6; TRBD1 aligns across 7 bases. Germline trimming cut 4 bases from V and 6 bases from J; bases unmatched to any gene: 3. CDR3 size: 14 residues. Looked up from germline, CDR1 is SEHNR and CDR2 is FQNEAQ (reference sequence). The CDR3 spells CASSSDRRNSPLHF. The CDR3 DNA sequence: TGTGCCAGCAGCTCGGACAGGCGTAATTCACCCCTCCACTTT.

The rearrangement joins TRBV5-6 to TRBJ2-1, with 8 bases matching TRBD1. The CDR3 runs to 13 residues. The junction had 4 bases not matched to a gene; V was cut back by 2 bases and J by 9 bases. Germline-derived CDR1 and CDR2 are SGHDT and YYEEEE. CDR3 protein: CASSFDRGGEQFF. In DNA form, the CDR3 reads TGTGCCAGCAGCTTCGACAGGGGTGGTGAGCAGTTCTTC.

This clone was recorded a few times. The chain joins TRBV19 to TRBJ1-4; tentative D call: TRBD1 (5 bases). The CDR3 has 14 amino acids. Between the trimmed V and J ends, which lost 6 bases and 8 bases, there was a span of 16 bases. Germline V lookup: CDR1 LNHDA, CDR2 SQIVND (reference sequence). The CDR3 nucleotides are TGTGCCAGTAGACCAGCCCAGGGTTGGGAAAAACTGTTTTTT. This codes for CASRPAQGWEKLFF.

The V gene is TRBV5-4, the J gene TRBJ2-2; possible D gene TRBD2, 5 bases. CDR3 length: 19 amino acids. Trimming stripped 3 bases from V and 0 bases from J, with 21 bases between. The germline gives CDR1 SGHNT, CDR2 YYREEE (reference sequence). The CDR3 here is CASSSSEREISPNTGELFF. The CDR3 DNA reads TGTGCCAGCAGCTCCTCCGAAAGGGAGATCTCGCCGAACACCGGGGAGCTGTTTTTT.

This rearrangement joins TRBV19 to TRBJ2-6; D gene uncertain. Trimming took 1 base from V and 0 from J, leaving 10 bases between them. The CDR3 runs 17 residues. Germline V gene sequence: CDR1 LNHDA, CDR2 SQIVND (reference sequence). The CDR3 DNA reads as TGTGCCAGTAGTATAGCAGACACCCTCTCTGGGGCCAACGTCCTGACTTTC. This sequence encodes CASSIADTLSGANVLTF. The full variable domain, completed using reference TRBV19 and TRBJ2-6, is DGGITQSPKYLFRKEGQNVTLSCEQNLNHDAMYWYRQDPGQGLRLIYYSQIVNDFQKGDIAEGYSVSREKKESFPLTVTSAQKNPTAFYLCASSIADTLSGANVLTFGAGSRLTVL.

The CDR3 loop reads CASSLQGTAGQPQHF. The DNA of the CDR3 is TGTGCCAGCAGCCTCCAGGGGACAGCGGGCCAGCCCCAGCATTTT. This chain joins TRBV7-9 and TRBJ1-5, with TRBD1 identical over 7 bases. Germline values: CDR1 SEHNR, CDR2 FQNEAQ (reference sequence). The CDR3 contains 15 residues. With V trimmed by 5 bases and J by 7 bases, 11 bases remained unmatched. The full variable domain, in which reference TRBV7-9 and TRBJ1-5 provide the parts outside the CDR3, is DTGVSQNPRHKITKRGQNVTFRCDPISEHNRLYWYRQTLGQGPEFLTYFQNEAQLEKSRLLSDRFSAERPKGSFSTLEIQRTEQGDSAMYLCASSLQGTAGQPQHFGDGTRLSIL.

The V and J genes are TRBV19 and TRBJ2-5, with TRBD2 as a possible D gene (5 bases). The germline CDR1 and CDR2 sequences are LNHDA and SQIVND (reference sequence). The CDR3 loop spans 15 amino acids. Trimming shortened V by 4 bases and J by 7 bases, and 19 bases separated the two germline ends. CDR3 nucleotide sequence: TGTGCCAGTAGTACCCCTCTGAGAGGGAAGACGACCCAGTACTTC. This translates into CASSTPLRGKTTQYF.

V usage is TRBV7-3 and J usage is TRBJ2-4, with 8 bases lining up with TRBD2. The CDR3 is 16 amino acids. CDR1 SGHTA and CDR2 FQGTGA come from the germline V gene. V gave up 1 base and J gave up 5 bases; unmatched junction bases: 7. In DNA, the CDR3 is TGTGCCAGCAGCTTAAAACAGAGCGGGAGTGAAAACATTCAGTACTTC. Amino acids: CASSLKQSGSENIQYF.

The V call is TRBV5-1, the J call TRBJ2-7, with TRBD2 identical over 7 bases. V was pared by 6 bases and J by 2 bases, with 11 bases of the junction left unmatched. Germline assignment: CDR1 SGHRS and CDR2 YFSETQ. The CDR3 is made up of 15 amino acids. The CDR3, as DNA: TGCGCCAGCACCGGAGGCGGGAGTAGGACCTACGAGCAGTACTTC. Translating it yields CASTGGGSRTYEQYF.

This clone was detected only a few times. The chain carries TRBV7-6 and TRBJ1-3; D is unresolved. Germline-derived CDR1 and CDR2 are SGHVS and FNYEAQ. The CDR3 is 12 residues long. The ends were cut back, 4 bases at V and 11 bases at J, with 12 bases in the middle. CDR3 in amino acids: CASSSGPSAIYF. CDR3 DNA: TGTGCCAGCAGCTCTGGTCCAAGCGCCATATATTTT. The whole variable domain, filled in from reference TRBV7-6 and TRBJ1-3, reads GAGVSQSPRYKVTKRGQDVALRCDPISGHVSLYWYRQALGQGPEFLTYFNYEAQQDKSGLPNDRFSAERPEGSISTLTIQRTEQRDSAMYRCASSSGPSAIYFGEGSWLTVV.

The CDR3 nucleotides read TGTGCCAGCAGCCCCCGCCTGGGCGTCGGAGAGACCCAGTACTTC. Residues: CASSPRLGVGETQYF. The gene calls are TRBV9 and TRBJ2-5; no firm D call. Trimming cost V 4 bases and J 4 bases, with 17 bases left between them. Germline CDR1 is SGDLS and CDR2 is YYNGEE. CDR3 size: 15 residues.

The chain employs TRBV9 and TRBJ2-5, with D tentatively TRBD1 (6 bases). Trimming took off 5 bases at V and 1 base at J, with 12 bases between the two ends. CDR1 SGDLS and CDR2 YYNGEE come from the germline V gene. CDR3 length equals 14 residues. CDR3 sequence (DNA): TGTGCCAGCAGTCCCATGGGGGCCCAAGAGACCCAGTACTTC. Translated, it gives CASSPMGAQETQYF.

Comments on this clone: One end of the junction is discordant with germline, which a read error may explain. V gene TRBV5-6 combines with J gene TRBJ2-7; D is perhaps TRBD2 (6 bases). The CDR3 covers 12 residues. Germline values: CDR1 SGHDT, CDR2 YYEEEE. The CDR3 DNA is TGTGCCAGCGGAATAGCGGACTACGCGCAGTACTTC. Translating it yields CASGIADYAQYF.

The chain uses TRBV18 and TRBJ1-1; D is possibly TRBD1 (6 bases). The CDR3 sequence is 14 residues long. The germline V gene has CDR1 KGHSH and CDR2 LQKENI. V was cut by 6 bases and J by 4 bases, with 15 bases left in between. The CDR3 sequence is CASSTGREGTEAFF. For the CDR3, the DNA is TGTGCCAGCTCCACAGGGAGAGAGGGCACTGAAGCTTTCTTT.

This rearrangement joins TRBV13 to TRBJ2-7; 12 bases are shared with TRBD2. The germline gives CDR1 PRHDT, CDR2 FYEKMQ (reference sequence). The CDR3 runs 15 residues. V was pared by 5 bases and J by 4 bases, with 6 bases of the junction left unmatched. CDR3 DNA sequence: TGTGCCAGCAGCATCCGGACTAGCGGGATATACGAGCAGTACTTC. Amino acids: CASSIRTSGIYEQYF.

The rearrangement joins TRBV10-3 to TRBJ2-2; D possibly corresponds to TRBD1 (5 bases). CDR3 length: 15 amino acids. Germline V gene data show CDR1 as ENHRY and CDR2 as SYGVKD. V dropped 5 bases and J dropped 4 bases, with 14 bases sitting between them. This chain's CDR3 is CAISQGPLGTGELFF. DNA for the CDR3: TGTGCCATCAGTCAGGGTCCCCTCGGCACCGGGGAGCTGTTTTTT.

This clone has more than one count but fewer than ten. This chain uses TRBV7-3 with TRBJ1-1; no clear D gene. V shed 4 bases and J shed 1 base, with 7 bases lying between them. Germline loops: CDR1 SGHTA, CDR2 FQGTGA. The length of the CDR3 is 13 residues. CDR3: CASSSYTNTEAFF. The CDR3 DNA sequence: TGTGCCAGCAGCTCGTACACGAACACTGAAGCTTTCTTT.

The V call is TRBV9, the J call TRBJ2-7; TRBD2 agrees at 11 bases. Germline V gene data show CDR1 as SGDLS and CDR2 as YYNGEE. This CDR3 region has 16 residues. Germline trimming cut 4 bases from V and 2 bases from J; bases unmatched to any gene: 8. This chain's CDR3 is CASSQTQLAGAYEQYF. The CDR3 DNA reads as TGTGCCAGCAGCCAAACACAACTAGCGGGAGCCTACGAGCAGTACTTC.

This sequence joins TRBV6-5 and TRBJ2-1, with 8 bases aligning to TRBD2. In germline, CDR1 is MNHEY, CDR2 SVGAGI. V shed 6 bases and J 7 bases; nucleotides not matched to a gene: 5. CDR3 length equals 13 residues. For the CDR3, the DNA is TGTGCCAGCAGGCGGGGGGTCACGAATGAGCAGTTCTTC. Encoded protein: CASRRGVTNEQFF.

The V gene is TRBV12-1, the J gene TRBJ1-2; TRBD1, as called in the table, went unchecked against the DNA. TRBV12-1 is classified as a pseudogene. This CDR3 has 14 amino acids. CDR3: CASSSRKGNYGYTF. In DNA form, the CDR3 reads TGTGCCAGCAGCTCTCGAAAGGGGAATTATGGCTACACCTTC.

The V gene is TRBV5-6, the J gene TRBJ1-6; TRBD1 matches at 9 bases. The CDR3 length is 16 residues. From germline, CDR1 is SGHDT and CDR2 YYEEEE. V shed 4 bases, J shed 10 bases, and the junction held 12 bases outside the gene matches. The CDR3 DNA is TGTGCCAGCAGCCGTGGACAGGGGCAGGGTGGATCACCCCTCCACTTT. Protein sequence: CASSRGQGQGGSPLHF. Drawing the rest from reference TRBV5-6 and TRBJ1-6, the complete variable domain is DAGVTQSPTHLIKTRGQQVTLRCSPKSGHDTVSWYQQALGQGPQFIFQYYEEEERQRGNFPDRFSGHQFPNYSSELNVNALLLGDSALYLCASSRGQGQGGSPLHFGNGTRLTVT.

This clone was counted between two and nine times. The chain carries TRBV30 and TRBJ1-5, with 8 bases identical to TRBD1. Germline CDR1 and CDR2: GTSNPN and SVGIG (reference sequence). This CDR3 comprises 14 residues. V lost 5 bases and J lost 2; bases outside the gene matches: 5. The CDR3 spells CAWSPDRGNQPQHF. As DNA, the CDR3 is TGTGCCTGGTCCCCGGACAGGGGCAATCAGCCCCAGCATTTT.

The V gene is TRBV6-5, the J gene TRBJ2-3; 9 positions match TRBD2. The CDR3 sequence is 15 residues long. Germline V CDR1 and CDR2: MNHEY, SVGAGI. V lost 10 bases to trimming and J lost 4 bases; unmatched junction nucleotides: 12. Here the CDR3 DNA reads TGTGCCATCGGGGGTAGCGGGAGTGGGTCAGATACGCAGTATTTT. Protein sequence: CAIGGSGSGSDTQYF.

This clone was recorded once. This rearrangement joins TRBV5-1 to TRBJ1-6; D gene uncertain. Germline assignment: CDR1 SGHRS and CDR2 YFSETQ. V was clipped by 2 bases and J by 9 bases, with 15 bases between them. The CDR3 runs 15 residues. In nucleotides, the CDR3 is TGCGCCAGCAGCTTTACAGCCGGAGGTGGTTCACCCCTCCACTTT. Encoded protein: CASSFTAGGGSPLHF.

V is TRBV7-8 and J is TRBJ1-3; TRBD1 aligns across 10 bases. Unmatched junction bases numbered 7, after V lost 5 bases and J lost 3 bases. Germline V CDR1 and CDR2: SGHVS, FQNEAQ. The CDR3 has 16 residues. The CDR3 DNA reads as TGTGCCAGCAGCCATTCGACAGGGGGCTTTGGAAACACCATATATTTT. Translation gives CASSHSTGGFGNTIYF.

The chain links TRBV27 to TRBJ2-5, with TRBD1 matching 7 bases. Looked up from germline, CDR1 is MNHEY and CDR2 is SMNVEV (reference sequence). This CDR3 contains 13 residues. The J segment lost 4 bases and the V segment lost 5 bases, leaving 4 bases of the junction unmatched. The CDR3 nucleotides are TGTGCCAGCAGTACTCGGACAGGAGAGACCCAGTACTTC. It encodes CASSTRTGETQYF.